This TCR beta chain is drawn from a study of beta chain features in type 1 diabetes. One heparinised blood draw averaging approximately 0.11 L was given by each donor. Study conclusions and caveats: TCRB CDR3 length was moderately but significantly reduced in all four CD4+ subsets of Type 1 diabetes patients.

Comment on this clone: Its antigen is unknown.

The V gene's germline CDR1 is KGHSH and CDR2 LQKENI. This CDR3 is 13 amino acids long. V was pared by 5 bases and J by 3 bases, with 4 bases of the junction left unmatched. Reverse transcription of all isolated RNA meant that expressed TCRB transcripts were sequenced. The study sequenced naive, central memory and regulatory T cell samples to an average of approximately 4 million reads. This table comes from immunoSEQ multiplex PCR, and its TCRdb copy is limited to in-frame clones, with some not included. This table has approximately 600,000 clones, around 12% appearing once. This clonotype was sampled from a young man with type 1 diabetes. The genes are TRBV18 and TRBJ2-7; 7 nucleotides line up with TRBD1. Sequenced input: naive CD4+ T cells from blood. The CDR3 spells CASSSGTDYEQYF. The CDR3 DNA reads as TGTGCCAGCTCATCAGGGACAGACTACGAGCAGTACTTC.